The 23 T cell receptor beta chains reported below all come from one sample, sequenced in a study of blood T cell repertoires in COVID-19. Libraries were prepared by immunoSEQ multiplex PCR; TCRdb keeps only in-frame clonotypes and omits some of them. The data show roughly 86,000 clones, approximately 86% seen once. The sample taken for sequencing was peripheral blood. The origin of the receptors is a man aged 40-49 years with acute or convalescent COVID-19.

This clone appeared once. V usage is TRBV5-1 and J usage is TRBJ2-3; 10 bases map to TRBD2. Germline V gene data show CDR1 as SGHRS and CDR2 as YFSETQ. The CDR3 has 16 amino acids. With V trimmed by 0 bases and J by 4 bases, 5 bases remained unmatched. CDR3 in DNA: TGCGCCAGCAGCTTGGAGCTAGCGGGAGAGGCAGATACGCAGTATTTT. Amino acid sequence: CASSLELAGEADTQYF.

The chain's CDR3 is CASSKTSLPGELFF. The CDR3 DNA reads TGTGCCAGCAGCAAAACTAGCCTCCCCGGGGAGCTGTTTTTT. The rearrangement joins TRBV13 to TRBJ2-2; D is possibly TRBD2 (6 bases). Germline CDR1 is PRHDT and CDR2 is FYEKMQ (reference sequence). This CDR3 has 14 amino acids. The V and J ends lost 5 bases and 6 bases respectively, with 13 bases between them.

The chain combines TRBV27 with TRBJ1-1; 10 bases match TRBD1. The germline V gene encodes CDR1 MNHEY and CDR2 SMNVEV (reference sequence). With 5 bases clipped from V and 11 bases from J, the junction kept 8 bases outside the gene matches. CDR3 length: 13 amino acids. The chain's CDR3 is CASSLDRGQEAFF. The CDR3 bases are TGTGCCAGCAGTCTTGACAGGGGGCAGGAGGCTTTCTTT.

The V and J genes are TRBV10-3 and TRBJ1-3, with unresolved D. Germline V gene data show CDR1 as ENHRY and CDR2 as SYGVKD. Trimming left V 6 bases short and J 9 bases short, with 9 bases between. The CDR3 totals 11 residues. Here the CDR3 DNA reads TGTGCCATCAGGCCACCAGGCACCATATATTTT. Amino acids: CAIRPPGTIYF.

This chain uses TRBV6-5 with TRBJ2-7, with D possibly TRBD1 on 7 matching bases. Germline CDR1 reads MNHEY; CDR2 reads SVGAGI. The germline V and J ends were trimmed by 2 bases and 7 bases, with 18 bases remaining between them. The CDR3 loop spans 15 amino acids. DNA for the CDR3: TGTGCCAGCAGTTACCCCACGGGGGACAGCGGAGAGCAGTACTTC. This translates into CASSYPTGDSGEQYF.

V is TRBV9 and J is TRBJ2-7; a weak D match, TRBD2 (5 bases). The CDR3 runs to 14 residues. Germline CDR1 is SGDLS and CDR2 is YYNGEE. V gave up 3 bases and J gave up 5 bases, with 15 bases separating them. The CDR3 coding sequence is TGTGCCAGCAGCGCCGGACTTACCCCGGACGAGCAGTACTTC. Protein sequence: CASSAGLTPDEQYF.

V and J are TRBV6-1 and TRBJ2-3, with TRBD2 as a possible D gene (5 bases). Germline assignment: CDR1 MNHNS and CDR2 SASEGT. Trimming pared 0 bases from V and 6 bases from J, leaving 22 bases between. The CDR3 consists of 18 residues. The CDR3 region has the DNA TGTGCCAGCAGTGAAGCCCCCGACTTGTTCTCAAGGAGGGATACGCAGTATTTT. Translating it yields CASSEAPDLFSRRDTQYF.

The J gene is TRBJ1-4, the V gene TRBV7-2; TRBD1 aligns across 9 bases. Germline V gene sequence: CDR1 SGHTA, CDR2 FQGNSA. CDR3 size: 14 residues. Germline trimming cut 3 bases from V and 8 bases from J; bases unmatched to any gene: 4. The CDR3 DNA is TGTGCCAGCAGCTTGGACAGGGGTTTGGAAAAACTGTTTTTT. Translating gives CASSLDRGLEKLFF.

The CDR3 DNA sequence: TGTGCCTGGGGGGACAGGCTCTCCTACGAGCAGTACTTC. Translating gives CAWGDRLSYEQYF. The rearrangement joins TRBV30 to TRBJ2-7, with 8 nucleotides matching TRBD1. The CDR3 totals 13 residues. V was pared by 5 bases and J by 0 bases, with 3 bases of the junction left unmatched. Germline V gives CDR1 GTSNPN, CDR2 SVGIG (reference sequence).

The chain employs TRBV19 and TRBJ1-2; 10 bases are a match to TRBD1. Unmatched junction bases numbered 15, after V lost 7 bases and J lost 4 bases. The CDR3 spans 17 residues. CDR1 and CDR2 (germline): LNHDA, SQIVND (reference sequence). The CDR3 nucleotides read TGTGCCAGTAAGACGGGGGGGACAGGGGTTGTCGGCTATGGCTACACCTTC. As protein: CASKTGGTGVVGYGYTF. Together with reference TRBV19 and TRBJ1-2, the CDR3 gives the full variable domain: DGGITQSPKYLFRKEGQNVTLSCEQNLNHDAMYWYRQDPGQGLRLIYYSQIVNDFQKGDIAEGYSVSREKKESFPLTVTSAQKNPTAFYLCASKTGGTGVVGYGYTFGSGTRLTVV.

The chain has TRBV5-1 and TRBJ2-3; D unresolved. In germline, CDR1 is SGHRS, CDR2 YFSETQ. V was trimmed by 4 bases and J by 1 base, leaving 7 bases between them. The CDR3 has 13 residues. In nucleotides, the CDR3 is TGCGCCAGCAGCCCCTCAGGCACAGATACGCAGTATTTT. Translated: CASSPSGTDTQYF.

The chain combines TRBV24-1 with TRBJ2-1, with a possible D match to TRBD1 (6 bases). This CDR3 comprises 17 residues. Per the germline V gene, CDR1 is KGHDR and CDR2 is SFDVKD. V dropped 5 bases and J dropped 0 bases, with 16 bases sitting between them. The CDR3 region has the DNA TGTGCCACCAGTGGCTCCCAGGGGTTCGCCTCCTACAATGAGCAGTTCTTC. Translating it yields CATSGSQGFASYNEQFF.

V usage is TRBV19 and J usage is TRBJ1-1, with 7 positions matching TRBD1. Trimming removed 6 bases from V and 1 base from J; junction bases left unmatched: 11. CDR3 length: 16 amino acids. Germline V gene sequence: CDR1 LNHDA, CDR2 SQIVND (reference sequence). Written as DNA, the CDR3 is TGTGCCAGTAGCGTGGGATGGACAGGACCGAACACTGAAGCTTTCTTT. The encoded protein is CASSVGWTGPNTEAFF. Full variable domain (rest looked up from reference TRBV19 and TRBJ1-1): DGGITQSPKYLFRKEGQNVTLSCEQNLNHDAMYWYRQDPGQGLRLIYYSQIVNDFQKGDIAEGYSVSREKKESFPLTVTSAQKNPTAFYLCASSVGWTGPNTEAFFGQGTRLTVV.

The chain is built from TRBV10-2 and TRBJ2-7; D may be TRBD2 (5 bases). The CDR3 consists of 13 residues. Germline lookup yields CDR1 WSHSY and CDR2 SAAADI. Trimming took off 8 bases at V and 3 bases at J, with 14 bases between the two ends. CDR3 nucleotide sequence: TGCGCCAGCCAACGGGGTATCGACTACGAGCAGTACTTC. It specifies CASQRGIDYEQYF.

The rearrangement joins TRBV27 to TRBJ1-2; TRBD1 is a possible D gene (6 bases). Trimming took 5 bases from V and 4 from J, leaving 14 bases between them. This CDR3 comprises 14 residues. The germline gives CDR1 MNHEY, CDR2 SMNVEV (reference sequence). CDR3 protein: CASSATGSVYGYTF. The CDR3 DNA reads TGTGCCAGCAGTGCAACAGGGTCGGTCTATGGCTACACCTTC.

The chain carries TRBV7-2 and TRBJ1-5; 9 nucleotides align to TRBD1. The CDR3 spans 15 residues. J lost 10 bases, V lost 5 bases, and 12 bases had no gene match. Germline loops: CDR1 SGHTA, CDR2 FQGNSA. CDR3 bases: TGTGCCAGCAGCCTTACCGGGACAGGGAGCTCTCCCCAGCATTTT. Its translation: CASSLTGTGSSPQHF.

This rearrangement joins TRBV6-6 to TRBJ2-7; TRBD1 agrees at 9 bases. The trim removed 5 bases at V and 2 bases at J, leaving 13 bases unmatched. The CDR3 is made up of 17 amino acids. The germline V gene encodes CDR1 MNHNY and CDR2 SVGAGI (reference sequence). DNA of the CDR3: TGTGCCAGCAGTCCCCGAGGGACAGGGTTCTTTCCCTACGAGCAGTACTTC. It is translated as CASSPRGTGFFPYEQYF.

The CDR3 nucleotides are TGTGCCAGCAGCCACGCTGGCGGGGCTCGAAACTATGGCTACACCTTC. Translated: CASSHAGGARNYGYTF. This chain joins TRBV3-1 (or the pseudogene TRBV3-2) and TRBJ1-2; D possibly corresponds to TRBD1 (5 bases). The CDR3 consists of 16 residues. Germline-derived CDR1 and CDR2 are LGHDT and YNNKEL (reference sequence). Trimming took 3 bases from V and 2 from J, leaving 16 bases between them.

The chain employs TRBV12-5 and TRBJ1-2; no clear D gene. V was pared by 0 bases and J by 2 bases, with 10 bases between. The CDR3 is 15 residues long. Germline assignment: CDR1 LGHNT and CDR2 FRNRAP. The CDR3 bases are TGTGCTAGTGGTTTGGTAATATCTGCGAACTATGGCTACACCTTC. Translation: CASGLVISANYGYTF.

The chain is built from TRBV19 and TRBJ1-5; D might be TRBD1 (6 bases). V was clipped by 5 bases and J by 2 bases, with 10 bases between them. Germline lookup yields CDR1 LNHDA and CDR2 SQIVND (reference sequence). The CDR3 covers 14 residues. The CDR3 here is CASSYSGGNQPQHF. CDR3 DNA: TGTGCCAGTAGTTACTCAGGGGGCAATCAGCCCCAGCATTTT.

This chain joins TRBV15 and TRBJ1-2; TRBD1 might be the D (5 bases). The CDR3 is 14 residues long. Germline assignment: CDR1 LNHNV and CDR2 YYDKDF (reference sequence). Trimming cost V 0 bases and J 6 bases, with 11 bases left between them. CDR3 in amino acids: CATSRDGLGHGYTF. Here the CDR3 DNA reads TGTGCCACCAGCAGAGATGGTCTGGGGCATGGCTACACCTTC.

The chain has TRBV11-2 and TRBJ2-7, with TRBD1 matching 7 bases. Germline V lookup: CDR1 SGHAT, CDR2 FQNNGV. CDR3 size: 14 residues. V lost 6 bases, J lost 4 bases, and 9 bases stayed unmatched. For the CDR3, the DNA is TGTGCCAGCAGTGCAGGGGGAAATTCGTACGAGCAGTACTTC. It codes for CASSAGGNSYEQYF. Together with reference TRBV11-2 and TRBJ2-7, the CDR3 gives the full variable domain: EAGVAQSPRYKIIEKRQSVAFWCNPISGHATLYWYQQILGQGPKLLIQFQNNGVVDDSQLPKDRFSAERLKGVDSTLKIQPAKLEDSAVYLCASSAGGNSYEQYFGPGTRLTVT.

This clone is medium-sized within its sample. As DNA, the CDR3 is TGCAGTGTTATACCCGGGATTGAAGCTTTCTTT. The encoded protein is CSVIPGIEAFF. The chain combines TRBV20-1 with TRBJ1-1; D is ambiguous. V was clipped by 7 bases and J by 7 bases, with 13 bases between them. Germline CDR1 reads DFQATT; CDR2 reads SNEGSKA (reference sequence). The CDR3 contains 11 residues.